This TCR beta chain comes out of a study of T-cell memory formation after mild COVID-19. Study-level background: Clusters were largely donor specific. Study outcomes and limitations: The SARS-CoV-2 specificity of second-wave clones reaching peak at day 37 remained unverified. Those CD4+ clones that contracted were mainly in CM and EM (CD8+ ones in EMRA).

cDNA libraries for TCR alpha and TCR beta, carrying sample barcodes and UMIs, came from 5'RACE with constant-segment primers. TCRdb independently ran MiXCR on the 5' RACE reads; one entry per CDR3 protein. The sample carries fewer than 350,000 distinct CDR3 sequences, 18% recorded once. This clonotype occurred a few times. Its target is unknown. The V end was cut by 2 bases, the J end by 3 bases, with 5 bases between. Germline V gives CDR1 SGHVS, CDR2 FNYEAQ. The CDR3 runs to 13 residues. Sequenced sample: PBMCs or a T cell subset sorted from them (not recorded which). The chain employs TRBV7-6 and TRBJ1-3; the D is unclear. The sequence came from a man between 18 and 35 years old who had mild COVID-19 (a few samples of this study predate the infection). Cell type and time point are not known. The CDR3, as DNA: TGTGCCAGCAGCTTACGGATTGGAAACACCATATATTTT. It is translated as CASSLRIGNTIYF.